This T cell receptor (beta chain) was retrieved from a study of blood T cell repertoires in COVID-19. Across the whole study: From the United States, Italy and Spain came samples of acute and convalescent COVID-19.

Per the germline V gene, CDR1 is SGHRS and CDR2 is YFSETQ. This CDR3 spans 14 amino acids. V was trimmed by 0 bases and J by 3 bases, leaving 10 bases between them. Source study methods: It was from reference gene primer amplification that nucleated cell counts were estimated. Generated by immunoSEQ multiplex PCR, the TCRdb table keeps only in-frame clones and is missing some. For V, J and clone size, that table is used; D and trimming come from the DNA. Of about 190,000 clones in the sample, around 84% were seen once. This TCR derives from a human donor in a cohort sampled during active COVID-19. V is TRBV5-1 and J is TRBJ2-7; the D gene is possibly TRBD2 (6 bases). Sequenced: peripheral blood. In DNA form, the CDR3 reads TGCGCCAGCAGCTTGGATTGGGGGGACTACGAGCAGTACTTC. Its protein product is CASSLDWGDYEQYF.